The T cell receptor (beta chain) under discussion was sequenced for a study of CD8 T cells in ankylosing spondylitis. Study-wide results and limits: A TCR beta motif of several highly homologous variants seemed to mark ankylosing spondylitis blood. Disease-associated clones were CD8+ and fairly uncommon in peripheral blood. Reported data indicate significant enrichment of disease-linked clones within matched ankylosing spondylitis synovial fluid.

Germline CDR1 reads SGDLS; CDR2 reads YYNGEE. The junction had 5 bases not matched to a gene; V was cut back by 0 bases and J by 4 bases. This CDR3 region has 15 residues. This clonotype appeared a few times. Its antigen remains unknown. Quantitative 5'-RACE with molecular barcodes was used to make the TCR beta libraries. TCRdb fed the 5' RACE reads into MiXCR, producing one record per CDR3 protein. The sample records 200,000 or so distinct CDR3 sequences, roughly 13% being singletons. The clonotype comes from a female donor with ankylosing spondylitis or in good health (not recorded which). The sample consisted of blood, either unsorted or a sorted T cell fraction (not recorded which). This chain connects TRBV9 to TRBJ2-7; 9 bases fit TRBD1. This CDR3 is CASSVDDRGGYEQYF. In DNA form, the CDR3 reads TGTGCCAGCAGCGTAGACGACAGGGGGGGGTACGAGCAGTACTTC.